What follows are 15 T cell receptor beta chains derived from one specimen sequenced in a study of early T cells in non-severe SARS-CoV-2 infection. MiXCR, applied by TCRdb to the 5' RACE reads, yields one record per CDR3 protein. The sample consists of tens of thousands of distinct CDR3 sequences, around 16% of them appearing once. Sequences were obtained from whole blood. The receptors derive from an adult who was a healthcare worker with PCR-confirmed SARS-CoV-2 infection or an uninfected control (not recorded which).

In DNA, the CDR3 is TGTGCCAGCAGTTTGAACAGATTTTATGGCTACACCTTC. This sequence encodes CASSLNRFYGYTF. This chain links TRBV27 with TRBJ1-2; unclear D gene. This CDR3 contains 13 residues. Germline V CDR1 and CDR2: MNHEY, SMNVEV (reference sequence). Trimming cost V 3 bases and J 5 bases, with 10 bases left between them.

This chain links TRBV12-3 or TRBV12-4 with TRBJ2-7, with 7 bases aligning to TRBD2. The CDR3 contains 14 residues. The V segment lost 5 bases and the J segment 3 bases; nucleotides outside the gene matches: 7. The CDR3 DNA reads as TGTGCCAGCAGTCGCGGGACGGGGGGCTACGAGCAGTACTTC. Translated: CASSRGTGGYEQYF.

This rearrangement joins TRBV9 to TRBJ2-1; 12 bases fit TRBD2. The junction had 8 bases not matched to a gene; V was cut back by 4 bases and J by 6 bases. The CDR3 is 16 residues long. Germline CDR1 reads SGDLS; CDR2 reads YYNGEE. Here the CDR3 reads CASSRAGLAGSNEQFF. Here the CDR3 DNA reads TGTGCCAGCAGCAGAGCCGGACTAGCGGGAAGCAATGAGCAGTTCTTC.

This chain uses TRBV20-1 with TRBJ2-3; no clear D gene. CDR3 length: 13 residues. Germline V lookup: CDR1 DFQATT, CDR2 SNEGSKA (reference sequence). Deletions cut 1 base from V and 6 bases from J, with 11 bases between. The CDR3 DNA sequence: TGCAGTGCTAGAGTGGTGCTGGCGGATACGCAGTATTTT. It specifies CSARVVLADTQYF.

This clonotype was detected only a few times. V is TRBV12-3 or TRBV12-4 and J is TRBJ2-2; 8 bases are a match to TRBD1. With V trimmed by 2 bases and J by 6 bases, 8 bases remained unmatched. There are 16 residues in the CDR3. The CDR3 DNA reads TGTGCCAGCAGTTTATCTAGGACAGGGAGGTCCGGGGAGCTGTTTTTT. Residues: CASSLSRTGRSGELFF.

The chain has TRBV12-3 or TRBV12-4 and TRBJ2-5; D gene ambiguous. Trimming removed 6 bases at V and 1 base at J, with 18 bases between. This CDR3 comprises 16 residues. Here the CDR3 DNA reads TGTGCCAGCAGCCCCGTAATCCCCCGGCGCCAAGAGACCCAGTACTTC. It encodes CASSPVIPRRQETQYF.

This clonotype appeared a few times. This chain connects TRBV19 to TRBJ1-5; 8 positions match TRBD1. CDR1 and CDR2 from the germline V gene are LNHDA and SQIVND (reference sequence). V dropped 6 bases and J dropped 1; count of bases not matched to a gene: 5. CDR3 length equals 15 residues. The CDR3 sequence is CASSDGQGSNQPQHF. CDR3 nucleotides: TGTGCCAGTAGCGATGGACAGGGAAGCAATCAGCCCCAGCATTTT.

This clonotype was detected only a few times. This chain joins TRBV6-5 and TRBJ2-7, with D tentatively TRBD1 (5 bases). Germline lookup yields CDR1 MNHEY and CDR2 SVGAGI. V lost 6 bases, J lost 7 bases, and 16 bases lay in between. The CDR3 consists of 13 residues. CDR3 sequence reads: CASSSDSLYEQYF. CDR3 in DNA: TGTGCCAGCAGCTCTGACAGCCTGTATGAGCAGTACTTC.

V usage is TRBV7-9 and J usage is TRBJ1-2, with 10 bases identical to TRBD1. CDR1 is SEHNR and CDR2 is FQNEAQ in the germline V gene (reference sequence). V lost 1 base to trimming and J lost 4 bases; unmatched junction nucleotides: 6. CDR3 length: 16 residues. This CDR3 is CASSLGGQGSVYGYTF. Here the CDR3 DNA reads TGTGCCAGCAGCTTAGGGGGACAGGGGAGCGTCTATGGCTACACCTTC.

This chain joins TRBV12-3 or TRBV12-4 and TRBJ2-1; 11 bases line up with TRBD2. Trimming cost V 7 bases and J 5 bases; bases outside gene matches: 10. The CDR3 consists of 16 residues. CDR3 in amino acids: CASTNGLAGGNNEQFF. The CDR3 DNA sequence: TGTGCCAGCACCAACGGGCTAGCGGGGGGAAACAATGAGCAGTTCTTC.

This clonotype was counted a few times. V and J are TRBV19 and TRBJ2-2; possibly TRBD1 for D (6 bases). CDR1 and CDR2 (germline): LNHDA, SQIVND (reference sequence). The CDR3 totals 11 residues. Trimming removed 6 bases at V and 14 bases at J, with 13 bases between. The CDR3 nucleotides are TGTGCCAGTAGGGGGGCACGTCGTCTGTTTTTT. This encodes CASRGARRLFF.

This clonotype was detected a few times. The chain is built from TRBV7-6 and TRBJ2-3, with a tentative D call TRBD2 (6 bases). Germline CDR1 and CDR2: SGHVS and FNYEAQ. This CDR3 spans 20 amino acids. V shed 5 bases and J shed 1 base, with 28 bases lying between them. As DNA, the CDR3 is TGTGCCAGCAGCCCCCGGGGAGGTAGCGGAATCGGTAGGGGCACAGATACGCAGTATTTT. Translating gives CASSPRGGSGIGRGTDTQYF.

The rearrangement links TRBV28 to TRBJ2-1; 8 positions match TRBD2. Germline assignment: CDR1 MDHEN and CDR2 SYDVKM. V lost 1 base and J lost 7; bases outside the gene matches: 6. The CDR3 has 15 residues. Here the CDR3 reads CASSLSRGGENEQFF. CDR3 nucleotide sequence: TGTGCCAGCAGTTTATCTCGGGGGGGAGAGAATGAGCAGTTCTTC.

This clonotype turned up a few times. The V and J genes are TRBV27 and TRBJ2-7, with 11 bases lining up with TRBD2. In germline, CDR1 is MNHEY, CDR2 SMNVEV (reference sequence). CDR3 size: 15 residues. J was trimmed by 7 bases and V by 5 bases; bases with no gene match: 10. The CDR3 DNA reads TGTGCCAGCAGTAATCCTAGCGGGGGGACATGGGAGCAGTACTTC. Amino acid sequence: CASSNPSGGTWEQYF.

By share, this clonotype ranks as medium-sized. The J gene is TRBJ2-1, the V gene TRBV7-9, with 11 bases fitting TRBD1. Germline V gives CDR1 SEHNR, CDR2 FQNEAQ (reference sequence). The CDR3 sequence is 15 residues long. V lost 5 bases to trimming and J lost 4 bases; unmatched junction nucleotides: 4. As DNA, the CDR3 is TGTGCCAGCAGCCCCGGGACAGGGGGTTACAATGAGCAGTTCTTC. This translates into CASSPGTGGYNEQFF.